The 16 T cell receptor beta chains reported below all come from one sample, sequenced in a study of cytomegalovirus exposure and HLA in healthy donors. Data came from immunoSEQ multiplex PCR; TCRdb stores just in-frame clones and leaves some out. This sample has roughly 63,000 clones, with 80% to 90% found just once. Input material: PBMCs. The receptors here all came from a woman in her late teens or twenties in good health and CMV-seronegative.

The chain is built from TRBV9 and TRBJ2-5; 7 bases are a match to TRBD1. After removal of 3 bases from V and 3 bases from J, the junction contained 8 bases not matched to a gene. The CDR3 has 15 amino acids. Germline CDR1 SGDLS, CDR2 YYNGEE. Here the CDR3 DNA reads TGTGCCAGCAGCGCGGTCGACAGGGCCAAAGAGACCCAGTACTTC. Translation: CASSAVDRAKETQYF.

The chain combines TRBV6-6 with TRBJ2-7; perhaps TRBD2 as D (6 bases). Per germline, CDR1 MNHNY and CDR2 SVGAGI (reference sequence). This CDR3 has 14 amino acids. V lost 7 bases to trimming and J lost 1 base, with 14 bases between them. The CDR3 nucleotides are TGTGCCAGCACCCGCGGGGTGGCGTCCTACGAGCAGTACTTC. This gives the protein CASTRGVASYEQYF.

The chain uses TRBV4-1 and TRBJ1-3; weak D call: TRBD1 (5 bases). The V and J ends lost 2 bases and 3 bases respectively, with 14 bases between them. Germline values: CDR1 MGHRA, CDR2 YSYEKL. The CDR3 length is 16 residues. The CDR3: CASSQPARGIGNTIYF. The CDR3 nucleotides are TGCGCCAGCAGCCAACCGGCTAGGGGAATTGGAAACACCATATATTTT.

The chain is built from TRBV6-6 and TRBJ1-2; TRBD1 might be the D (5 bases). CDR1 and CDR2 (germline): MNHNY, SVGAGI (reference sequence). V was cut by 6 bases and J by 2 bases, with 16 bases left in between. The CDR3 runs to 15 residues. Written as DNA, the CDR3 is TGTGCCAGCAGACCCCGGGGGGACCCAAACTATGGCTACACCTTC. It is translated as CASRPRGDPNYGYTF.

The rearrangement uses TRBV6-5 and TRBJ1-2; TRBD1 matches 9 bases. This CDR3 contains 15 residues. V lost 6 bases, J lost 4 bases, and 9 bases stayed unmatched. Germline CDR1 is MNHEY and CDR2 is SVGAGI. CDR3 coding DNA: TGTGCCAGCAGGGGGCCGGGACAGGGCACCTATGGCTACACCTTC. Its protein is CASRGPGQGTYGYTF.

The CDR3 is CASSVATQGSDTQYF. The CDR3 nucleotides read TGTGCCAGCAGCGTAGCGACACAGGGCTCAGATACGCAGTATTTT. The V gene is TRBV2, the J gene TRBJ2-3; TRBD1 might be the D (6 bases). The CDR3 spans 15 residues. Germline V gene sequence: CDR1 SNHLY, CDR2 FYNNEI. Trimming removed 6 bases at V and 4 bases at J, with 17 bases between.

The genes are TRBV20-1 and TRBJ1-1; D call uncertain. In germline, CDR1 is DFQATT, CDR2 SNEGSKA (reference sequence). Trimming cost V 1 base and J 6 bases, with 6 bases left between them. The CDR3 extends over 11 amino acids. The DNA of the CDR3 is TGCAGTGCTAGAGCTCAGGCTGAAGCTTTCTTT. Translating it yields CSARAQAEAFF.

The chain joins TRBV6-1 to TRBJ1-3; the D gene is possibly TRBD1 (6 bases). Germline values: CDR1 MNHNS, CDR2 SASEGT. This CDR3 contains 14 residues. Deletions cut 6 bases from V and 0 bases from J, with 9 bases between. CDR3 sequence: CASRQGFSGNTIYF. The CDR3 DNA is TGTGCCAGCAGACAGGGCTTCTCTGGAAACACCATATATTTT.

The chain recombines TRBV28 with TRBJ2-1, with TRBD1 matching 11 bases. V was pared by 8 bases and J by 3 bases, with 9 bases of the junction left unmatched. This CDR3 is 16 amino acids long. CDR1 and CDR2 from the germline V gene are MDHEN and SYDVKM. CDR3 sequence reads: CASHSPGTGGYNEQFF. The CDR3 coding sequence is TGTGCCAGCCATTCCCCGGGGACAGGGGGCTACAATGAGCAGTTCTTC.

This clone was recorded once. The chain uses TRBV6-6 and TRBJ2-2, with D uncertain. Germline CDR1 MNHNY, CDR2 SVGAGI (reference sequence). The V and J ends lost 2 bases and 4 bases respectively, with 5 bases between them. The CDR3 runs to 13 residues. This chain's CDR3 is CASSYPGTGELFF. The CDR3 bases are TGTGCCAGCAGTTACCCGGGCACCGGGGAGCTGTTTTTT.

The chain couples TRBV7-2 to TRBJ1-4; 7 positions match TRBD1. J was trimmed by 11 bases and V by 5 bases; bases with no gene match: 11. Germline CDR1 is SGHTA and CDR2 is FQGNSA. This CDR3 comprises 14 residues. The DNA of the CDR3 is TGTGCCAGCAGCCGTGGACAGGAGGAGCGGAAACTGTTTTTT. It translates to CASSRGQEERKLFF.

This rearrangement joins TRBV21-1 to TRBJ1-6; TRBD1 is the table's D call and was not checked against the DNA. TRBV21-1 is a known pseudogene. The length of the CDR3 is 24 residues. The CDR3 region is CARNTEDKTGCGFSQTNDNSPLHF. In DNA form, the CDR3 reads TGTGCCAGAAATACCGAAGACAAGACAGGGTGCGGTTTTTCCCAAACCAACGATAATTCACCCCTCCACTTT.

V gene TRBV19 combines with J gene TRBJ1-1; 11 bases align to TRBD1. Trimming removed 8 bases from V and 0 bases from J; junction bases left unmatched: 14. Germline CDR1 reads LNHDA; CDR2 reads SQIVND (reference sequence). The CDR3 is 18 residues long. The DNA for the CDR3 is TGTGCCAGTCATAACTCTCCGGGACAGGGGGGAGTGAACACTGAAGCTTTCTTT. This gives the protein CASHNSPGQGGVNTEAFF.

The V and J genes are TRBV5-1 and TRBJ2-7; D unclear. V was cut by 2 bases and J by 2 bases, with 8 bases left in between. From germline, CDR1 is SGHRS and CDR2 YFSETQ. The CDR3 loop spans 13 amino acids. CDR3 DNA sequence: TGCGCCAGCAGCTTTCAGGCCGCCTACGAGCAGTACTTC. It yields the protein CASSFQAAYEQYF.

This rearrangement joins TRBV23-1 to TRBJ2-6; 8 nucleotides line up with TRBD1. TRBV23-1 is treated as an ORF (open reading frame) with a function not yet certain. The V and J ends lost 3 bases and 2 bases, in that order; junction bases with no gene match: 6. CDR3 length equals 17 residues. The CDR3 region is CASSHSTGGTGANVLTF. The CDR3 DNA is TGCGCCAGCAGTCATTCCACAGGGGGAACTGGGGCCAACGTCCTGACTTTC.

DNA for the CDR3: TGTGCCAGCAGCCCCCAGGGTTGGGGCGGCTACACCTTC. Protein sequence: CASSPQGWGGYTF. This chain links TRBV7-2 with TRBJ1-2; possibly TRBD1 for D (5 bases). Germline-derived CDR1 and CDR2 are SGHTA and FQGNSA. The V and J ends lost 5 bases and 8 bases respectively, with 15 bases between them. CDR3 size: 13 residues.